These T cell receptor beta chains were read from a single sample in a study of T-cell reconstitution after alpha-beta-depleted transplantation in children. TCRdb re-called the PCR reads through MiXCR, storing one row per CDR3 protein. Altogether about 1,000,000 distinct CDR3 sequences are present, about 30% being singletons, with the ten largest covering over 25%. The sample was PBMCs, mostly from graft donor cells, taken 360 days after TCRalphabeta/CD19-depleted stem cell transplant. The receptors derive from a boy in the first two years of life who had a stem cell transplant for SCID, so the T cells may come from the graft donor. Each CDR3 is given with its conserved first and last residue. The order of the fields is V gene, D gene, J gene, clone size, CDR3 DNA, CDR3 protein. The D gene is left open where the match is weak. Only part of the rows carry a size: once, few, many, or a class if the clone is expanded.

TRBV2	TRBD1	TRBJ2-3	.	TGTGCCAGCAGGGAGGACAGGGGGGTAGGAGATACGCAGTATTTT	CASREDRGVGDTQYF
TRBV12-3/TRBV12-4	TRBD1	TRBJ2-1	.	TGTGCCAGCAGACATCCCGGGACAGGGTACAATGAGCAGTTCTTC	CASRHPGTGYNEQFF
TRBV6-5	TRBD1	TRBJ2-7	few	TGTGCCAGCAGTTACTCCCAGGACAGGGTCGACGAGCAGTACTTC	CASSYSQDRVDEQYF
TRBV12-3/TRBV12-4	TRBD1	TRBJ2-1	few	TGTGCCAGCAGTTTAGGACAGGGGCGAGGCTATGAGCAGTTCTTC	CASSLGQGRGYEQFF
TRBV5-6	TRBD2	TRBJ2-1	few	TGTGCCAGCAGCTTAGCGGGGGGGCTCGGCAATGAGCAGTTCTTC	CASSLAGGLGNEQFF
TRBV12-3/TRBV12-4	TRBD1	TRBJ2-7	.	TGTGCCAGCAGTTTCCGGACAGGGGGCGCCTACGAGCAGTACTTC	CASSFRTGGAYEQYF
TRBV29-1	TRBD1	TRBJ1-1	.	TGCAGCGTCGGGGACAGGGTCCTGAACACTGAAGCTTTCTTT	CSVGDRVLNTEAFF
TRBV3-1	TRBD1	TRBJ2-1	few	TGTGCCAGCAGCCGGGACAGGGGGCGAGTTAAGAATGAGCAGTTCTTC	CASSRDRGRVKNEQFF
TRBV28	.	TRBJ2-6	.	TGTGCCAGCAGTTTATGGACTTCTGGGGCCAACGTCCTGACTTTC	CASSLWTSGANVLTF
TRBV3-1	TRBD1	TRBJ2-6	few	TGTGCCAGCAGCCAAAAGACAGGGTCTGGGGCCAACGTCCTGACTTTC	CASSQKTGSGANVLTF
TRBV20-1	.	TRBJ2-4	few	TGCAGTGTCCCGGGACTAAACATTCAGTACTTC	CSVPGLNIQYF
TRBV20-1	.	TRBJ1-1	.	TGCAGTGTCCGTGAGGTCATGAACACTGAAGCTTTCTTT	CSVREVMNTEAFF
TRBV3-1	.	TRBJ2-5	few	TGTGCCAGCAGCCCAGGACTCAAGATTCAAGAGACCCAGTACTTC	CASSPGLKIQETQYF
TRBV4-2	TRBD2	TRBJ2-7	few	TGTGCCAGCAGCCAAGATTGGGGGGGAAGCTCCTACGAGCAGTACTTC	CASSQDWGGSSYEQYF
TRBV4-1	.	TRBJ2-5	few	TGCGCCAGCAGCCAGAGGGGGGGAGAGACCCAGTACTTC	CASSQRGGETQYF
TRBV6-5	.	TRBJ2-5	few	TGTGCCAGCAGTTACTCGATTGGGGCCCCCAGGGAGACCCAGTACTTC	CASSYSIGAPRETQYF
TRBV7-2	.	TRBJ2-2	.	TGTGCCAGCAGCTTGGGACCGTCCGGGGAGCTGTTTTTT	CASSLGPSGELFF
TRBV4-1	TRBD1	TRBJ2-1	few	TGCGCCAGCAGCCGCCGGACAGGGGAGTACAATGAGCAGTTCTTC	CASSRRTGEYNEQFF
TRBV4-3	TRBD2	TRBJ2-5	few	TGCGCCAGCAGCCAAGAGGCTAGCGGGGTGGAGACCCAGTACTTC	CASSQEASGVETQYF
TRBV3-1	.	TRBJ1-6	many	TGTGCCAGCAGCCACGGGGGAGCCTATAATTCACCCCTCCACTTT	CASSHGGAYNSPLHF
TRBV27	.	TRBJ1-5	.	TGTGCCAGCAGTTTGATCTACGGAGTGAATCAGCCCCAGCATTTT	CASSLIYGVNQPQHF
TRBV10-3	TRBD2	TRBJ2-3	.	TGTGCCACCCTTAGACTAGCGGGGGGCACAGATACGCAGTATTTT	CATLRLAGGTDTQYF
TRBV15	.	TRBJ1-5	few	TGTGCCACCAGCGGAGGGGAAGAGGGGCCAGCAAATCAGCCCCAGCATTTT	CATSGGEEGPANQPQHF
TRBV30	.	TRBJ2-1	.	TGTGCCTGGAATTGGCGGCACTCGGCCTACAATGAGCAGTTCTTC	CAWNWRHSAYNEQFF
TRBV24-1	.	TRBJ1-5	.	TGTGCCACCAGTGTGGTTGCGGACCAAAACCGTAATCAGCCCCAGCATTTT	CATSVVADQNRNQPQHF
TRBV7-2	TRBD2	TRBJ2-7	.	TGTGCCAGCAGCTTAGGCCGGGGGGGCTTTGAGCAGTACTTC	CASSLGRGGFEQYF
TRBV29-1	TRBD1	TRBJ2-4	many	TGCAGCGTTGAAGATCGGGGGGACAGGGCGTACTTC	CSVEDRGDRAYF
TRBV24-1	.	TRBJ2-5	.	TGTGCCACCAGTGATGTATCCAGGGTCGAGACCCAGTACTTC	CATSDVSRVETQYF